The clone carrying this TCR beta chain was seen at least ten times. Its target is not known. In donors with ophthalmopathy, activity was moderate-to-severe, with CAS ≥3, NOSPECS ≥4 and duration under 3 months. Among the exclusions were patients with other autoimmune diseases, uncontrolled infections, pregnancy or lactation. The data derive from a study of Graves' ophthalmopathy and Graves' hyperthyroidism. Study findings and constraints: Most expanded clonotypes from thyroid (those above 0.001 frequency) were also found in blood. A 13-signature model separated ophthalmopathy from stable hyperthyroidism, around 88% sensitivity, 75% to 84% specificity.

RNA transcripts were the source from which TCR beta CDR3 regions were amplified. A first-round RT-PCR used HTBI primers, followed by a second-round multiplex PCR. Each CDR3 protein gets one entry after TCRdb re-called the multiplex PCR reads with MiXCR. This sample has about 210,000 distinct CDR3 sequences, with 25% to 30% found just once. Sequenced: peripheral blood. This TCR was recovered from a man aged 45-65 years with Graves' ophthalmopathy.

The chain's CDR3 is CSANVAGGRSLKEQYF. The CDR3 bases are TGCAGTGCTAATGTAGCGGGAGGGCGTTCTTTAAAGGAGCAGTACTTC. V is TRBV20-1 and J is TRBJ2-7, with 11 bases that match TRBD2. In germline, CDR1 is DFQATT, CDR2 SNEGSKA (reference sequence). Losses at the gene ends were 4 bases for V and 7 bases for J; bases not matched to a gene: 15. This CDR3 region has 16 residues.